The 3 T cell receptor beta chains reported below all come from one sample, sequenced in a study of glioma-infiltrating T cells after dendritic cell vaccination. TCRdb keeps only in-frame clones here, not all; method: immunoSEQ multiplex PCR. The profile covers tens of thousands of clones, with less than 90% appearing a single time and roughly 11% taken by the ten largest. The material sequenced was blood, taken before dendritic cell vaccination. The receptors shown here come from a human donor with glioblastoma.

The V gene is TRBV2, the J gene TRBJ2-4, with TRBD2 matching 13 bases. The CDR3 is made up of 15 amino acids. The J segment lost 6 bases and the V segment lost 6 bases, leaving 5 bases of the junction unmatched. Germline loops: CDR1 SNHLY, CDR2 FYNNEI. The DNA of the CDR3 is TGTGCCAGCAGGCGACTAGCGGGGGGCGGAAACATTCAGTACTTC. Translation gives CASRRLAGGGNIQYF.

J is TRBJ2-3 and V is TRBV30, with D perhaps TRBD2 (6 bases). The CDR3 sequence is 13 residues long. Germline values: CDR1 GTSNPN, CDR2 SVGIG (reference sequence). The V gene lost 4 bases and the J gene lost 4 bases, with 12 bases spanning the gap. This CDR3 reads CAWTRGLADTQYF. The DNA for the CDR3 is TGTGCCTGGACTCGGGGGTTGGCAGATACGCAGTATTTT.

This chain links TRBV7-2 with TRBJ2-2, with 7 bases matching TRBD2. This CDR3 region has 14 residues. J gave up 6 bases and V 4 bases, and 5 bases lay outside the gene matches. Germline CDR1 and CDR2: SGHTA and FQGNSA. The CDR3 coding sequence is TGTGCCAGCAGCTCCCAAGCGGGGCCCGGGGAGCTGTTTTTT. This encodes CASSSQAGPGELFF.